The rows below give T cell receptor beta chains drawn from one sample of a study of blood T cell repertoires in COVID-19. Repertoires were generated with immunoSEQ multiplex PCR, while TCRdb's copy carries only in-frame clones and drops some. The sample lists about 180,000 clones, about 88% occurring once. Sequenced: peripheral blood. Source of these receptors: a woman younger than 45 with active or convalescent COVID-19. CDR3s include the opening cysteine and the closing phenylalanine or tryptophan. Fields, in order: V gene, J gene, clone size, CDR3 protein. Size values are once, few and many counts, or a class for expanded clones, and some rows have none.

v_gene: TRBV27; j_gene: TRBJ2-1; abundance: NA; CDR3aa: CASSKRAYNEQFF
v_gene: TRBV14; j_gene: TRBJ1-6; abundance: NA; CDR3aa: CASSFDRAHNSPLHF
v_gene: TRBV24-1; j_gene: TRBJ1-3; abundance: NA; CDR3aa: CATSDSPAAGKRNTIYF
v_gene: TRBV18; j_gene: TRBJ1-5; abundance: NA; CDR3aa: CASSRDTYQPQHF
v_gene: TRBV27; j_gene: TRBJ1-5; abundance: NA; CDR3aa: CASSLTGVNQPQHF
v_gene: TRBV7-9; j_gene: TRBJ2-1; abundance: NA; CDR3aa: CASSSWTGSYNEQFF
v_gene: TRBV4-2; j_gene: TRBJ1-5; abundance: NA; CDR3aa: CASSPRQGSQPQHF
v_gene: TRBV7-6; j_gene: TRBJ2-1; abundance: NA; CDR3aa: CASSLAGTPGGNEQFF
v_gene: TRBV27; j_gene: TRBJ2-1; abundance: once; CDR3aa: CASRVLGQGRSSYNEQFF
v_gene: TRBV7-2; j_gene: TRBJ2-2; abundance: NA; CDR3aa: CASSLRLAGLTGELFF
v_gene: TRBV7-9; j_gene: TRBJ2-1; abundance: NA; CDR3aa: CASSFGRAKEQFF
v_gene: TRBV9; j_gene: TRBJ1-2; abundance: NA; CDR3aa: CASSVGGESAYGYTF
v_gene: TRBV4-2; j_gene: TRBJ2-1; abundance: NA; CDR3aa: CASSQASSSVIDEQFF
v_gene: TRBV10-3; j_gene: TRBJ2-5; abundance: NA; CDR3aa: CAIRGSVREGSSKETQYF
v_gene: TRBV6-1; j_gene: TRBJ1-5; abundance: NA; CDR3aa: CASSEAFMTGYHF
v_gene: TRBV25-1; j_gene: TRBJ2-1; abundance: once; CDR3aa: CASSELAGVGDEQFF
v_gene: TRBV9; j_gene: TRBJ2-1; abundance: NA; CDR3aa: CASSPRLAGVYNEQFF
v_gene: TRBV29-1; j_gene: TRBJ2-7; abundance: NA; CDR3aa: CSVGSTSAEQYF
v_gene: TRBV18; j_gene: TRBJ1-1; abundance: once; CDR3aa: CASSRGQGPWTEAFF
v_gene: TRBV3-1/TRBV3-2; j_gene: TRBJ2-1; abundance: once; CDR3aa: CASSIPSGQPDNEQFF
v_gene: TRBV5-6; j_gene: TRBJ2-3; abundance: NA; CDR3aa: CASSLSASGAKDTQYF
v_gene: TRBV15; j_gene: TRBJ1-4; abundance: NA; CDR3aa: CATSELSTNEKLFF